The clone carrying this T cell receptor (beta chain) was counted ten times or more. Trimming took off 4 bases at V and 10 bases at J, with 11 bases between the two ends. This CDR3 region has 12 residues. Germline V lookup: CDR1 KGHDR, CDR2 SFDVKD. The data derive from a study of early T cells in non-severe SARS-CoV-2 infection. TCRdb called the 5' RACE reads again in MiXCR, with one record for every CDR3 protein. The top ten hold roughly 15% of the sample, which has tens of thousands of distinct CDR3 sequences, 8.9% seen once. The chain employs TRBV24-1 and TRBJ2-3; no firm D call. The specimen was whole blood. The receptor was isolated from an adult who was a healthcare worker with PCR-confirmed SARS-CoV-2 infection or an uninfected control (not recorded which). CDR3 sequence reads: CATSDPEFPQYF. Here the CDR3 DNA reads TGTGCCACCAGTGACCCGGAGTTTCCGCAGTATTTT.